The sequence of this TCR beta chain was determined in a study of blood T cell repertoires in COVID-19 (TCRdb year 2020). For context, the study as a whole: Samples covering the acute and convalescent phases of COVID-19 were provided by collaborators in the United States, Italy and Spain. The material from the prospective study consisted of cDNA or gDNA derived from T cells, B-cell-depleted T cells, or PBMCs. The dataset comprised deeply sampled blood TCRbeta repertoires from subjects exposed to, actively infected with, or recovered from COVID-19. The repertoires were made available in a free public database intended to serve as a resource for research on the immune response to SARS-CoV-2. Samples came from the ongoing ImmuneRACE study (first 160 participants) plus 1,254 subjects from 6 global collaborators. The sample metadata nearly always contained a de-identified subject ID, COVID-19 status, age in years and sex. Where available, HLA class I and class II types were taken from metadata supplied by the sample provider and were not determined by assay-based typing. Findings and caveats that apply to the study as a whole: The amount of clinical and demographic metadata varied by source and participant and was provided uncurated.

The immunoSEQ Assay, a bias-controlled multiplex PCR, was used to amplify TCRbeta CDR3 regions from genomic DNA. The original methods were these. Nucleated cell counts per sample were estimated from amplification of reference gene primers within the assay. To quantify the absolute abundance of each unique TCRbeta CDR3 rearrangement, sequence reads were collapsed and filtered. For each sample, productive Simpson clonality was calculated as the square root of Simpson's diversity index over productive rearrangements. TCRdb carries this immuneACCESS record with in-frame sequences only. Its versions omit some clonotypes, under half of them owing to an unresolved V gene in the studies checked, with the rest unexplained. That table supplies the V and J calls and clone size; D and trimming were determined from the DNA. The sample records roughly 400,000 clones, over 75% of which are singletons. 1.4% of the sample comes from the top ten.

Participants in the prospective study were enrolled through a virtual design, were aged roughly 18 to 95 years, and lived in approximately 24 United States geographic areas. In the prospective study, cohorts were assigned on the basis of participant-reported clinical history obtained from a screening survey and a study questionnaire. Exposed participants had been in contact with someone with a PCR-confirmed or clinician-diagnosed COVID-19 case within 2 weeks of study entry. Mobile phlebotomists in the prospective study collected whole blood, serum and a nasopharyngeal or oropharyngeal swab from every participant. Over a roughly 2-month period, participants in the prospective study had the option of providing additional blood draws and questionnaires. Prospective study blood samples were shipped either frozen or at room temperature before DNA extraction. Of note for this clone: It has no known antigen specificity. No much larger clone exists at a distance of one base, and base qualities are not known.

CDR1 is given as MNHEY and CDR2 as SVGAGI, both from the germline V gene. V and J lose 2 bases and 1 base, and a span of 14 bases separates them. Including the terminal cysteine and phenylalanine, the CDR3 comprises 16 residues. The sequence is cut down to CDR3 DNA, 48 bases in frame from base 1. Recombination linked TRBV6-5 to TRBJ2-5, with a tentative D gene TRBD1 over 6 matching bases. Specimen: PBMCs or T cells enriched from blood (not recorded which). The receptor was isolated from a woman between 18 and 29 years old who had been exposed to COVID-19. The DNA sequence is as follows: TGTGCCAGCAGTTACCTACCCGGACAGAGCCAAGAGACCCAGTACTTC. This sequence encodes CASSYLPGQSQETQYF.